This TCR beta chain emerged from a study of blood T cell repertoires in COVID-19. The germline V gene has CDR1 SGDLS and CDR2 YYNGEE. This CDR3 has 16 residues. Trimming took 0 bases from V and 8 from J, leaving 17 bases between them. Authors' processing steps: Estimation of nucleated cell counts relied on the amplification of reference gene primers. Using immunoSEQ multiplex PCR, the repertoire was profiled, and TCRdb retains in-frame clones only, with some absent. That table furnishes V, J and clone size, whereas the DNA furnished D and trimming. The table shows about 260,000 clones, with 87% occurring only once.

Sample: peripheral blood. The TCR sequence derives from a woman between 40 and 50 years old who had recovered from COVID-19. The chain is built from TRBV9 and TRBJ1-4; a weak D match, TRBD1 (5 bases). The CDR3 sequence: CASSVGAQQAREKLFF. The CDR3 bases are TGTGCCAGCAGCGTAGGGGCCCAACAGGCTCGAGAAAAACTGTTTTTT.